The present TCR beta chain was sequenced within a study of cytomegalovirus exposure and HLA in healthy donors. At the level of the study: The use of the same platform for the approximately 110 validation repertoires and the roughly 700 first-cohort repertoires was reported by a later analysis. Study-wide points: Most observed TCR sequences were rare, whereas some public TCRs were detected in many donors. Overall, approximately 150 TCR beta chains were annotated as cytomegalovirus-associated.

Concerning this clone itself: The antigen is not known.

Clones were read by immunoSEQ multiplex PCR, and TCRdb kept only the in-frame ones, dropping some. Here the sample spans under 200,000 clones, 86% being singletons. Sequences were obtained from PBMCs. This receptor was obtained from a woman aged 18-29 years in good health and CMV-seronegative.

CDR3 DNA sequence: TGTGCCAGCAGTGAAAGGCCACTTAGGGGCTATGGCTACACCTTC. It codes for CASSERPLRGYGYTF. The J gene is TRBJ1-2, the V gene TRBV2; possibly TRBD1 for D (5 bases). Trimming pared 2 bases from V and 4 bases from J, leaving 14 bases between. The CDR3 spans 15 residues. CDR1 and CDR2 (germline): SNHLY, FYNNEI.